The subject of this entry is one T cell receptor (beta chain). The data originate from a study of T cells in Graves' hyperthyroidism and ophthalmopathy. Amplified regions were TCR beta CDR3 sequences from RNA transcripts. The HTBI primer set was used in a first-round RT-PCR of the TCR CDR3. TCRdb reanalysed the multiplex PCR reads using MiXCR and keeps one entry per CDR3 protein. The repertoire includes about 610,000 distinct CDR3 sequences, about 16% of them detected once, and less than 3.5% sits in the top ten. Germline assignment: CDR1 KGHSY and CDR2 FQNENV. Germline trimming cut 2 bases from V and 6 bases from J; bases unmatched to any gene: 5. This CDR3 has 15 amino acids.

The sequenced material came from blood. This chain uses TRBV16 with TRBJ2-3; 10 bases are a match to TRBD2. The sequence came from a woman in her 40s with Graves' ophthalmopathy. In DNA, the CDR3 is TGTGCCAGCAGCCAACTAGCGGGAGTGGGTGATACGCAGTATTTT. Its translation is CASSQLAGVGDTQYF.